The 25 T cell receptor beta chains below come from one sample, sequenced in a study of blood T cell repertoires in COVID-19. Data came from immunoSEQ multiplex PCR; TCRdb stores just in-frame clones and leaves some out. This sample has some 250,000 clones; 85% to 90% occur once, and the top ten carry just under 1%. The sample comprised peripheral blood. Receptor source: a woman between 40 and 55 years old who had recovered from COVID-19.

The chain is built from TRBV7-2 and TRBJ1-5; 10 bases match TRBD1. The V and J ends lost 2 bases and 7 bases, in that order; junction bases with no gene match: 11. Germline V gene lookup returns CDR1 SGHTA and CDR2 FQGNSA. This CDR3 has 17 amino acids. CDR3 loop: CASSLRPGDRGGQPQHF. The CDR3 DNA follows: TGTGCCAGCAGCTTACGCCCCGGGGACAGGGGAGGCCAGCCCCAGCATTTT.

DNA for the CDR3: TGTGCCAGCAGCTGGGGGGGCGGCAGGGCCGCCAAAAACATTCAGTACTTC. Its protein is CASSWGGGRAAKNIQYF. The V and J genes are TRBV5-5 and TRBJ2-4, with D maybe TRBD2 (7 bases). Germline loops: CDR1 SGHKS, CDR2 YYEKEE (reference sequence). The V gene lost 3 bases and the J gene lost 1 base, with 17 bases spanning the gap. The length of the CDR3 is 17 residues.

The rearrangement uses TRBV7-3 and TRBJ2-2; 9 bases align to TRBD2. Germline CDR1 SGHTA, CDR2 FQGTGA. This CDR3 comprises 15 residues. After removal of 5 bases from V and 8 bases from J, the junction contained 9 bases not matched to a gene. As DNA, the CDR3 is TGTGCCAGCAGCCCCCGGCGGGAGGGCCGTGGGGAGCTGTTTTTT. Translation: CASSPRREGRGELFF.

The rearrangement links TRBV29-1 to TRBJ2-3; 8 nucleotides agree with TRBD2. V shed 3 bases and J 0 bases; nucleotides not matched to a gene: 5. The CDR3 spans 15 residues. Per germline, CDR1 SQVTM and CDR2 ANQGSEA. The CDR3 coding sequence is TGCAGCGTTGAGGATAGCGGGGCAAGCACAGATACGCAGTATTTT. Its translation is CSVEDSGASTDTQYF.

This sequence joins TRBV2 and TRBJ1-2, with TRBD1 matching over 7 bases. With V trimmed by 8 bases and J by 0 bases, 9 bases remained unmatched. Germline V gene sequence: CDR1 SNHLY, CDR2 FYNNEI. The CDR3 runs to 15 residues. The CDR3 spells CASGSRQGANYGYTF. The CDR3 DNA sequence: TGTGCCAGCGGAAGCCGACAGGGAGCTAACTATGGCTACACCTTC.

The V call is TRBV12-2, the J call TRBJ2-7; TRBD2 is the table's D call and was not checked against the DNA. TRBV12-2 is noted as a pseudogene. This CDR3 has 16 amino acids. The CDR3, as DNA: TGTGCAAGTCGCTTCGAAATAGCGGGAGGTGGCTACGAGCAGTACTTC. It translates to CASRFEIAGGGYEQYF.

The chain couples TRBV6-2 or TRBV6-3 to TRBJ2-7, with D possibly being TRBD1 (5 bases). V was cut by 5 bases and J by 2 bases, with 16 bases left in between. Germline loops: CDR1 MNHEY, CDR2 SVGEGT. The CDR3 runs to 15 residues. The CDR3 spells CASSKSYLQAYEQYF. DNA for the CDR3: TGTGCCAGCAGTAAAAGCTACCTACAGGCCTACGAGCAGTACTTC.

The chain recombines TRBV3-1 (or the pseudogene TRBV3-2) with TRBJ2-1; 10 bases line up with TRBD2. The CDR3 loop spans 16 amino acids. The V gene end was trimmed by 4 bases and the J gene end by 6 bases; junction bases not matched to a gene: 9. The V gene's germline CDR1 is LGHDT and CDR2 YNNKEL (reference sequence). The CDR3 loop reads CASSLRGTSAPNEQFF. The CDR3, as DNA: TGTGCCAGCAGCCTCCGTGGGACTAGCGCACCCAATGAGCAGTTCTTC.

V and J are TRBV7-9 and TRBJ2-7; 10 bases fit TRBD1. CDR3 length: 16 residues. With 5 bases clipped from V and 3 bases from J, the junction kept 10 bases outside the gene matches. Per the germline V gene, CDR1 is SEHNR and CDR2 is FQNEAQ (reference sequence). The CDR3 region has the DNA TGTGCCAGCAGCGAACATGACAGGGGGCCGAACTACGAGCAGTACTTC. The encoded protein is CASSEHDRGPNYEQYF.

The V and J genes are TRBV2 and TRBJ1-1, with D possibly matching TRBD1 (6 bases). Germline V gene data show CDR1 as SNHLY and CDR2 as FYNNEI. This CDR3 has 16 residues. The ends were cut back, 1 base at V and 1 base at J, with 13 bases in the middle. The CDR3 nucleotides read TGTGCCAGCAGTGAAGGGGGACGGGGGGCGAACACTGAAGCTTTCTTT. Protein sequence: CASSEGGRGANTEAFF. Full variable domain (outside the CDR3, taken from reference TRBV2 and TRBJ1-1): EPEVTQTPSHQVTQMGQEVILRCVPISNHLYFYWYRQILGQKVEFLVSFYNNEISEKSEIFDDQFSVERPDGSNFTLKIRSTKLEDSAMYFCASSEGGRGANTEAFFGQGTRLTVV.

The CDR3 nucleotides are TGCGCCAGCAGCCAATGGGCCGGGCAGGGCGACTATGGCTACACCTTC. This gives the protein CASSQWAGQGDYGYTF. The chain carries TRBV4-1 and TRBJ1-2; perhaps TRBD1 as D (5 bases). Trimming took off 2 bases at V and 3 bases at J, with 16 bases between the two ends. The length of the CDR3 is 16 residues. Germline V gives CDR1 MGHRA, CDR2 YSYEKL.

This chain uses TRBV5-1 with TRBJ1-2; perhaps TRBD1 as D (6 bases). V was pared by 3 bases and J by 0 bases, with 15 bases between. This CDR3 contains 16 residues. Germline loops: CDR1 SGHRS, CDR2 YFSETQ. The CDR3 DNA reads TGCGCCAGCAGCTACGGACAGACGGTCACTAACTATGGCTACACCTTC. It encodes CASSYGQTVTNYGYTF.

This chain links TRBV6-2 or TRBV6-3 with TRBJ1-1, with D perhaps matching TRBD1 (5 bases). The CDR3 length is 14 residues. Deletions cut 1 base from V and 6 bases from J, with 12 bases between. Germline-derived CDR1 and CDR2 are MNHEY and SVGEGT. CDR3 in DNA: TGTGCCAGCAGTTACTTGGGGGGGAGGGCTGAAGCTTTCTTT. Amino acid sequence: CASSYLGGRAEAFF.

The gene calls are TRBV27 and TRBJ1-2, with 8 bases identical to TRBD1. The CDR3 covers 14 residues. With V trimmed by 3 bases and J by 9 bases, 9 bases remained unmatched. CDR1 MNHEY and CDR2 SMNVEV come from the germline V gene (reference sequence). The CDR3 here is CASSLSDRARRYTF. CDR3 bases: TGTGCCAGCAGTTTGTCGGACAGGGCACGTCGCTACACCTTC.

The V gene is TRBV24-1, the J gene TRBJ2-5; D possibly corresponds to TRBD2 (6 bases). CDR3 length: 13 amino acids. V lost 3 bases and J 5 bases, leaving 9 bases between the germline ends. Germline loops: CDR1 KGHDR, CDR2 SFDVKD. CDR3 in DNA: TGTGCCACCAGTGATCCCGCGGGGGAGACCCAGTACTTC. The encoded protein is CATSDPAGETQYF.

This clone was recorded once. V and J are TRBV7-9 and TRBJ2-2; 8 positions match TRBD1. Germline V lookup: CDR1 SEHNR, CDR2 FQNEAQ (reference sequence). The CDR3 sequence is 16 residues long. J was trimmed by 5 bases and V by 5 bases; bases with no gene match: 10. Here the CDR3 reads CASSPTTGEKTGELFF. In DNA, the CDR3 is TGTGCCAGCAGCCCCACGACAGGGGAAAAGACCGGGGAGCTGTTTTTT. The whole variable domain, remainder taken from reference TRBV7-9 and TRBJ2-2, is DTGVSQNPRHKITKRGQNVTFRCDPISEHNRLYWYRQTLGQGPEFLTYFQNEAQLEKSRLLSDRFSAERPKGSFSTLEIQRTEQGDSAMYLCASSPTTGEKTGELFFGEGSRLTVL.

The chain links TRBV29-1 to TRBJ2-2, with 7 bases lining up with TRBD1. The junction had 13 bases not matched to a gene; V was cut back by 4 bases and J by 11 bases. Germline V CDR1 and CDR2: SQVTM, ANQGSEA. This CDR3 is built from 14 residues. CDR3 in amino acids: CSVVSTGRVGELFF. The CDR3 nucleotides read TGCAGCGTTGTCTCGACAGGGAGAGTGGGAGAGCTGTTTTTT.

The chain has TRBV5-5 and TRBJ2-5; TRBD2 aligns across 10 bases. The germline V gene has CDR1 SGHKS and CDR2 YYEKEE (reference sequence). The junction had 7 bases not matched to a gene; V was cut back by 0 bases and J by 5 bases. This CDR3 region has 16 residues. The CDR3 sequence: CASSLGAGGPSETQYF. In nucleotides, the CDR3 is TGTGCCAGCAGCTTGGGAGCGGGAGGGCCCTCGGAGACCCAGTACTTC.

The CDR3 protein is CASSLEGTSGTYEQYF. The CDR3 DNA reads TGTGCCAGCAGCTTAGAAGGGACTAGCGGGACTTACGAGCAGTACTTC. The chain links TRBV7-2 to TRBJ2-7, with 13 bases lining up with TRBD2. With V trimmed by 1 base and J by 4 bases, 4 bases remained unmatched. This CDR3 is built from 16 residues. Germline V gives CDR1 SGHTA, CDR2 FQGNSA.

J is TRBJ2-1 and V is TRBV6-5; weak D call: TRBD1 (7 bases). This CDR3 is 15 amino acids long. Between the trimmed V and J ends, which lost 7 bases and 4 bases, there was a span of 17 bases. The germline gives CDR1 MNHEY, CDR2 SVGAGI. CDR3 region: CASKLARGTYNEQFF. DNA for the CDR3: TGTGCCAGCAAACTCGCCAGGGGGACTTACAATGAGCAGTTCTTC.

The chain recombines TRBV5-6 with TRBJ2-1; 9 nucleotides line up with TRBD2. V lost 6 bases to trimming and J lost 0 bases; unmatched junction nucleotides: 4. CDR3 length: 15 amino acids. From germline, CDR1 is SGHDT and CDR2 YYEEEE. In DNA form, the CDR3 reads TGTGCCAGCACTAGCGGGGCCAGCTCCTACAATGAGCAGTTCTTC. This encodes CASTSGASSYNEQFF.

This chain joins TRBV11-2 and TRBJ2-5; TRBD1 agrees at 7 bases. The CDR3 is made up of 13 amino acids. Germline CDR1 reads SGHAT; CDR2 reads FQNNGV. V shed 5 bases and J 4 bases; nucleotides not matched to a gene: 4. CDR3 DNA sequence: TGTGCCAGCAGCGACAGGGTTCGAGAGACCCAGTACTTC. Its protein product is CASSDRVRETQYF.

The CDR3 loop is CASTPRGWSEKLFF. As DNA, the CDR3 is TGTGCCAGCACCCCACGGGGTTGGAGTGAAAAACTGTTTTTT. The J gene is TRBJ1-4, the V gene TRBV6-5, with unresolved D. The CDR3 extends over 14 amino acids. V lost 7 bases to trimming and J lost 7 bases, with 16 bases between them. The germline gives CDR1 MNHEY, CDR2 SVGAGI.

This chain uses TRBV29-1 with TRBJ1-1; D is ambiguous. The V gene's germline CDR1 is SQVTM and CDR2 ANQGSEA. V dropped 4 bases and J dropped 6 bases, with 15 bases sitting between them. The CDR3 runs to 13 residues. CDR3 DNA sequence: TGCAGCGTTGCCCTCGACGCCCGGGCTGAAGCTTTCTTT. Encoded protein: CSVALDARAEAFF.

The chain joins TRBV5-6 to TRBJ1-4; D perhaps matches TRBD1 (5 bases). CDR1 SGHDT and CDR2 YYEEEE come from the germline V gene. The ends were cut back, 3 bases at V and 8 bases at J, with 17 bases in the middle. This CDR3 is built from 15 residues. As DNA, the CDR3 is TGTGCCAGCAGCTGGGGCCGGGGGACCGGCGAAAAACTGTTTTTT. Translating gives CASSWGRGTGEKLFF.